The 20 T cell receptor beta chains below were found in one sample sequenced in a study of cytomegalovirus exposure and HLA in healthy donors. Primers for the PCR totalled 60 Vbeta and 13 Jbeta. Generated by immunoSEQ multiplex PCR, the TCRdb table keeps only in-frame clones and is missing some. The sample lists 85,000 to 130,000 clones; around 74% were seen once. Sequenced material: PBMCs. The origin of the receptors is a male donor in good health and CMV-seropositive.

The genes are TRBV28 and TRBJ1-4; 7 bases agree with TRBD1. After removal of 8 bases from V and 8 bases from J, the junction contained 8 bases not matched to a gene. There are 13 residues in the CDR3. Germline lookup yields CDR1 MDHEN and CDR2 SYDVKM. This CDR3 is CASDDRVREKLFF. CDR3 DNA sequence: TGTGCCAGCGACGACAGGGTTCGGGAAAAACTGTTTTTT.

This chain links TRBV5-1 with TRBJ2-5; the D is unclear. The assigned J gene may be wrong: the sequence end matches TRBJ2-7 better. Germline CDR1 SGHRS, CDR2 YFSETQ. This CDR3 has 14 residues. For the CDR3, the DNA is TGCGCCAGCAGCTTGTTCCAGGCCGCCTACGAGCAGTACTTC. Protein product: CASSLFQAAYEQYF.

CDR3 sequence reads: CASSSQWGDGYTF. The CDR3 bases are TGCGCCAGCAGCTCTCAGTGGGGAGACGGCTACACCTTC. The rearrangement links TRBV5-1 to TRBJ1-2; D unclear. This CDR3 is built from 13 residues. Trimming took off 3 bases at V and 8 bases at J, with 14 bases between the two ends. Per germline, CDR1 SGHRS and CDR2 YFSETQ.

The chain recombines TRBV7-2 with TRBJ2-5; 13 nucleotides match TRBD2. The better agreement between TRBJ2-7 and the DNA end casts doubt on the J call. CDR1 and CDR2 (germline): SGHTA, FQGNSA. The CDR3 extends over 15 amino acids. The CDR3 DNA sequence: TGTGCCAGCAGCCCCGGGACTAGCGGGGCTTACGAGCAGTACTTC. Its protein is CASSPGTSGAYEQYF.

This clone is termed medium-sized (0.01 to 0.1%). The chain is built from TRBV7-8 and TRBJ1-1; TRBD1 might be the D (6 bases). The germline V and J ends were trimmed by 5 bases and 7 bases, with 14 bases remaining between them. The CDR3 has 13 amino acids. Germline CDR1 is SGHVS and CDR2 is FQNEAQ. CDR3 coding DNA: TGTGCCAGCAGCCGCACAGGGCGGGTTGAAGCTTTCTTT. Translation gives CASSRTGRVEAFF.

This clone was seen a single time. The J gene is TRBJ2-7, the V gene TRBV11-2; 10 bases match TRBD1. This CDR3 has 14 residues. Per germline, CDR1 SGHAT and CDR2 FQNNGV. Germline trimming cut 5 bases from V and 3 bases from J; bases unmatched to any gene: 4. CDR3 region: CASSDRTGGYEQYF. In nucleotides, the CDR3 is TGTGCCAGCAGCGATCGGACAGGGGGCTACGAGCAGTACTTC.

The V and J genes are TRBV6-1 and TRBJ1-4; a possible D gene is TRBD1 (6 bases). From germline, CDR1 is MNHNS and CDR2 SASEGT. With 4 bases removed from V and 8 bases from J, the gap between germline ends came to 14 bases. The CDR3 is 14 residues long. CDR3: CASSVIPQGEKLFF. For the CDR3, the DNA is TGTGCCAGCAGTGTGATACCTCAGGGGGAAAAACTGTTTTTT.

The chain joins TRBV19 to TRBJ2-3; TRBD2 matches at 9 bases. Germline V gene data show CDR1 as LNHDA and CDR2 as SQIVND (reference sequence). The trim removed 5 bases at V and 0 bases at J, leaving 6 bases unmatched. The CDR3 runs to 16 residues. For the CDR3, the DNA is TGTGCCAGTAGTTCCCCTAGCGGGGTTAGCACAGATACGCAGTATTTT. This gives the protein CASSSPSGVSTDTQYF.

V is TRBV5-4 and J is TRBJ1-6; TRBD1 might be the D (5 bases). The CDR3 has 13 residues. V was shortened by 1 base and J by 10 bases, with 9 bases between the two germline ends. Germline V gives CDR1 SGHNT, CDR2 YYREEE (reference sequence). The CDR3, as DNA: TGTGCCAGCAGCTTGCAGGGACTATCACCCCTCCACTTT. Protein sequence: CASSLQGLSPLHF.

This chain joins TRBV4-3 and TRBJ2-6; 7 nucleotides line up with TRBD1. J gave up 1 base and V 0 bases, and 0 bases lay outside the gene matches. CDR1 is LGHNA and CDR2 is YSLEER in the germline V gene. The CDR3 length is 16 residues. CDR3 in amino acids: CASSQETGSGANVLTF. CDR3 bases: TGCGCCAGCAGCCAAGAGACAGGGTCTGGGGCCAACGTCCTGACTTTC.

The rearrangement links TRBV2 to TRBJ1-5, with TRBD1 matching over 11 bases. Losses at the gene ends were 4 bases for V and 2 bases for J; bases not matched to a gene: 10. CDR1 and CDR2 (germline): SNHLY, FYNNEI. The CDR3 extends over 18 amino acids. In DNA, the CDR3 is TGTGCCAGCAGTGTTTCGGGACAGGGGGTAATTGGCAATCAGCCCCAGCATTTT. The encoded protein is CASSVSGQGVIGNQPQHF.

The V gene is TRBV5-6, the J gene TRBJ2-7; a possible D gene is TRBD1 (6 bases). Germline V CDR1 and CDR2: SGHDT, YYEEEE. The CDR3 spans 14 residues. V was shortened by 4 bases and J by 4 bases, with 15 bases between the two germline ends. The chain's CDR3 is CASSGYGQSYEQYF. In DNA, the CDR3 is TGTGCCAGCAGCGGTTACGGACAGTCTTACGAGCAGTACTTC. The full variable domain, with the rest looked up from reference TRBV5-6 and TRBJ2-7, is DAGVTQSPTHLIKTRGQQVTLRCSPKSGHDTVSWYQQALGQGPQFIFQYYEEEERQRGNFPDRFSGHQFPNYSSELNVNALLLGDSALYLCASSGYGQSYEQYFGPGTRLTVT.

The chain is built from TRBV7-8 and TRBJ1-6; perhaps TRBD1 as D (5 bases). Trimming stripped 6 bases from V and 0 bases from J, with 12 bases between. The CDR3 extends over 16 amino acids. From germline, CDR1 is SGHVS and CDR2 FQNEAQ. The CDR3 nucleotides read TGTGCCAGCAGGTCCGGGGGAAACTCCTATAATTCACCCCTCCACTTT. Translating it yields CASRSGGNSYNSPLHF.

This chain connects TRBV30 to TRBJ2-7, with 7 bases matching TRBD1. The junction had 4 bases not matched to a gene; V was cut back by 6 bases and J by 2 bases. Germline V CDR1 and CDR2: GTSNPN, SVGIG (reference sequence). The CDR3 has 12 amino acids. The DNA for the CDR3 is TGTGCCTGCTCTCAGGGGGCCTACGAGCAGTACTTC. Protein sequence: CACSQGAYEQYF. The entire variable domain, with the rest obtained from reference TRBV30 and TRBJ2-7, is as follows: SQTIHQWPATLVQPVGSPLSLECTVEGTSNPNLYWYRQAAGRGLQLLFYSVGIGQISSEVPQNLSASRPQDRQFILSSKKLLLSDSGFYLCACSQGAYEQYFGPGTRLTVT.

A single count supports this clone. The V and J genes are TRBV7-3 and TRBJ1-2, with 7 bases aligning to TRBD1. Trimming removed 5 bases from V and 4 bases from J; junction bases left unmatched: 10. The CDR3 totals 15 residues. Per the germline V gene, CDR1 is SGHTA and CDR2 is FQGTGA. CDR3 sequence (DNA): TGTGCCAGCAGCCCCACCCGGACAGGTCCCTATGGCTACACCTTC. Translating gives CASSPTRTGPYGYTF.

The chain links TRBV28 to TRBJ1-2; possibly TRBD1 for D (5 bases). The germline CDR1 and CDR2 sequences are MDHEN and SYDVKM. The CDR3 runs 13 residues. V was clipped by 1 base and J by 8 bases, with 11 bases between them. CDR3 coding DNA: TGTGCCAGCAGTTTATTCACCACAGGCGGCTACACCTTC. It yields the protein CASSLFTTGGYTF.

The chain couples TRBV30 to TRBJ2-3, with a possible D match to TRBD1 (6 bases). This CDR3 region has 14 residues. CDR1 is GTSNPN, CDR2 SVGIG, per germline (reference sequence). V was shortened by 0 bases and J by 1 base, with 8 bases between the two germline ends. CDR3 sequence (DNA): TGTGCCTGGAGTGTACAGGGTGGCACAGATACGCAGTATTTT. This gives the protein CAWSVQGGTDTQYF.

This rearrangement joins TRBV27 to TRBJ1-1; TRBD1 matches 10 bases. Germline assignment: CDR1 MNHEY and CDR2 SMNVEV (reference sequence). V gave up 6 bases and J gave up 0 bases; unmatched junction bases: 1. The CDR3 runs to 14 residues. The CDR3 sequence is CASRGQGMNTEAFF. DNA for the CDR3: TGTGCCAGCAGGGGACAGGGGATGAACACTGAAGCTTTCTTT.

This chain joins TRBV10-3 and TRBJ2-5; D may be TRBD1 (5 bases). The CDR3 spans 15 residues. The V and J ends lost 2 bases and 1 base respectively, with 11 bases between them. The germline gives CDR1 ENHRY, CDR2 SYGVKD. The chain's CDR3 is CAISEQGGPQETQYF. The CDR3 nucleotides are TGTGCCATCAGTGAGCAGGGCGGACCCCAAGAGACCCAGTACTTC.

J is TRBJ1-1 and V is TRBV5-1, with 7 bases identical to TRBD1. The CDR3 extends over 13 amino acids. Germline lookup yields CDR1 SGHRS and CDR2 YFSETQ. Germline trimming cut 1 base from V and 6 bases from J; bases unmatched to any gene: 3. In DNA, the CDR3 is TGCGCCAGCAGCTTGATTCAGGGGGCTGAAGCTTTCTTT. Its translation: CASSLIQGAEAFF.